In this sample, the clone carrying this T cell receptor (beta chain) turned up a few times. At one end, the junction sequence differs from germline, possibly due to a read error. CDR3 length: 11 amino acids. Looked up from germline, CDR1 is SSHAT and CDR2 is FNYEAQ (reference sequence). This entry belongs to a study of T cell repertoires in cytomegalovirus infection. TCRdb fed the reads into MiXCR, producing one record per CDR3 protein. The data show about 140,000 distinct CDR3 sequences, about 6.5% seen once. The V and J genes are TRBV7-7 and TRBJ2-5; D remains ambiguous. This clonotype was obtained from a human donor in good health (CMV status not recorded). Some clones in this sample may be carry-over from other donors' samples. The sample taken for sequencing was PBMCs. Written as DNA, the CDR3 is TGTGCTAGCAGCGCCGGAGAGACCCAGTACTTC. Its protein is CASSAGETQYF. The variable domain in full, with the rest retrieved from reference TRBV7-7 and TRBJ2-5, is GAGVSQSPRYKVTKRGQDVTLRCDPISSHATLYWYQQALGQGPEFLTYFNYEAQPDKSGLPSDRFSAERPEGSISTLTIQRTEQRDSAMYRCASSAGETQYFGPGTRLLVL.